This T cell receptor (beta chain) was identified during a study of blood T cells in healthy people across ages. Study-wide background: The template switching approach captured approximately one barcoded beta molecule for every two T cells.

It was with a sample-barcoded 5' primer and a J-beta primer mix that a second PCR of about 6 to 11 cycles was run. With 12 random nucleotides, a template-switch adaptor tagged each individual cDNA molecule. TCRdb reanalysed the 5' RACE reads using MiXCR and keeps one entry per CDR3 protein. The profile shows about 1.8 million distinct CDR3 sequences, around 50% of them singletons. The V segment lost 3 bases and the J segment 4 bases; nucleotides outside the gene matches: 6. CDR3 length: 14 residues. Germline CDR1 reads SGDLS; CDR2 reads YYNGEE. V and J are TRBV9 and TRBJ1-2; 7 bases are a match to TRBD1. The source is a woman between 40 and 55 years old in good health. Sequencing was performed on blood. In DNA form, the CDR3 reads TGTGCCAGCAGCGCGGACAGGACGATCTATGGCTACACCTTC. Protein sequence: CASSADRTIYGYTF.